The entry that follows covers one TCR beta chain sequence. What it binds is not known. The CDR3 covers 16 residues. Germline values: CDR1 SNHLY, CDR2 FYNNEI. UMI-tagged TRB cDNA libraries were built via 5' RACE. TCRdb reprocessed the 5' RACE reads; each CDR3 protein has one entry and no DNA is given. Here the sample table reports some 28,000 distinct CDR3 sequences. The source of the sample is a study of CXCR3-negative and CXCR3-positive naive CD8 T cells. Study-level points and caveats: Naive subsets showed comparable surface CD5, and TCR interaction strength was also inferred from TRB CDR3 physicochemistry. Naive cells, whether CXCR3-negative or CXCR3-positive, had similar TRBV-TRBJ usage, while memory cells differed.

Sorting was done in triplicate for each CD8+ T cell subset (approximately 300,000 cells each). Sequencing was done on a sample of memory CD8+ T cells from blood. The rearrangement uses TRBV2 and TRBJ2-2; absent DNA, TCRdb's TRBD2 call cannot be checked. This clonotype was sampled from a human donor in good health. Some clones in this sample may be carry-over from other donors' samples. The CDR3 sequence: CASRPGLAENTGELFF.